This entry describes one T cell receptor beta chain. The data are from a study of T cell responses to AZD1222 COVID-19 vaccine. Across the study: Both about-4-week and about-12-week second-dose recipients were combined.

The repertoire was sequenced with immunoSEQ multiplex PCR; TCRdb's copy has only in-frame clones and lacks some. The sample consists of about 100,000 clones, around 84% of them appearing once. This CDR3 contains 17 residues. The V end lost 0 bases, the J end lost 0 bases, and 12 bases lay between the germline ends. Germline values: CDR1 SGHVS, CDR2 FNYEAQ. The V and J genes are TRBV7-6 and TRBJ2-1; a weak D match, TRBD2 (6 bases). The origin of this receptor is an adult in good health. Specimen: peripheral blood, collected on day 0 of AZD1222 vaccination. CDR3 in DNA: TGTGCCAGCAGCTTAGCTTTAGCGGTAAGCTCCTACAATGAGCAGTTCTTC. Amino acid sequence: CASSLALAVSSYNEQFF.